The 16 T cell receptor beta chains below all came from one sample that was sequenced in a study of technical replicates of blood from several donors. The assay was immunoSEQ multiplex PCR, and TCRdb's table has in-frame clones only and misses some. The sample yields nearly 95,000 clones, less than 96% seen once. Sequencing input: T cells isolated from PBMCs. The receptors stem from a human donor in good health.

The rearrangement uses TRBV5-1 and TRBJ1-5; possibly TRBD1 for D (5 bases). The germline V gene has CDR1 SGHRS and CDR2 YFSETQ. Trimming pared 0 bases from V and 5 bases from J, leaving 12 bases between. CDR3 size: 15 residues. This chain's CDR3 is CASSLDSGRDQPQHF. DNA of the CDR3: TGCGCCAGCAGCTTGGATTCCGGCAGGGATCAGCCCCAGCATTTT.

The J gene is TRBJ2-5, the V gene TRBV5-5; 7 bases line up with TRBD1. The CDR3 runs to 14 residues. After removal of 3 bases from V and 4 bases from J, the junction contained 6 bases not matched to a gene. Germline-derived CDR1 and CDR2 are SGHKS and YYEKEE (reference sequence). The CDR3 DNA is TGTGCCAGCAGCTACACGACAGGGATAGAGACCCAGTACTTC. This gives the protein CASSYTTGIETQYF. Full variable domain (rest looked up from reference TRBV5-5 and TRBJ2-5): DAGVTQSPTHLIKTRGQQVTLRCSPISGHKSVSWYQQVLGQGPQFIFQYYEKEERGRGNFPDRFSARQFPNYSSELNVNALLLGDSALYLCASSYTTGIETQYFGPGTRLLVL.

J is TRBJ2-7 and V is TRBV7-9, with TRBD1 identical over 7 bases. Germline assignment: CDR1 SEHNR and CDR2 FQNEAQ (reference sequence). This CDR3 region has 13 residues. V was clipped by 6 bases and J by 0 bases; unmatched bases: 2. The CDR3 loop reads CASSWDSSYEQYF. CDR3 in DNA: TGTGCCAGCAGTTGGGACAGCTCCTACGAGCAGTACTTC.

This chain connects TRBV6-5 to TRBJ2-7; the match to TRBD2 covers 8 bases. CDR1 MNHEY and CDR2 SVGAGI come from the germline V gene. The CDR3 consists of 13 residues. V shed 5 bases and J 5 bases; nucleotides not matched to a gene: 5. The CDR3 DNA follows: TGTGCCAGCAGTCCAGGGACTAGGGACGAGCAGTACTTC. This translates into CASSPGTRDEQYF.

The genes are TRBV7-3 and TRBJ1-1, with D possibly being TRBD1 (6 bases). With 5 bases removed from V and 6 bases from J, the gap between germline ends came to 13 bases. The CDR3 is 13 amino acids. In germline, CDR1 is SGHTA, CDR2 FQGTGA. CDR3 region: CASSQGGGAEAFF. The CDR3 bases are TGTGCCAGCAGCCAAGGAGGGGGGGCTGAAGCTTTCTTT. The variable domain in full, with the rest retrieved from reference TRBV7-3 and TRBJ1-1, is GAGVSQTPSNKVTEKGKYVELRCDPISGHTALYWYRQSLGQGPEFLIYFQGTGAADDSGLPNDRFFAVRPEGSVSTLKIQRTERGDSAVYLCASSQGGGAEAFFGQGTRLTVV.

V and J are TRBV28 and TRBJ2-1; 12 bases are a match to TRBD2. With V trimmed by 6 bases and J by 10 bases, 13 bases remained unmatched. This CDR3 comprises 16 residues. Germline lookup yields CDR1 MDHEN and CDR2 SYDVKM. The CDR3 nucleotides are TGTGCCAGCAGCGACCCGAGGACTAGCGGGATCAGCGAGCAGTTCTTC. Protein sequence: CASSDPRTSGISEQFF. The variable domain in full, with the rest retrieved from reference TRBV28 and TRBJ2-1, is DVKVTQSSRYLVKRTGEKVFLECVQDMDHENMFWYRQDPGLGLRLIYFSYDVKMKEKGDIPEGYSVSREKKERFSLILESASTNQTSMYLCASSDPRTSGISEQFFGPGTRLTVL.

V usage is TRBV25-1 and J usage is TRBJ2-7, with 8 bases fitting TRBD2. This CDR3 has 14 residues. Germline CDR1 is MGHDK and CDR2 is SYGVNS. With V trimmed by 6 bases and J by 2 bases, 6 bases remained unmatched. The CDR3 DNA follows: TGTGCCAGCAGGACTACGGGGGGGCCCTACGAGCAGTACTTC. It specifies CASRTTGGPYEQYF.

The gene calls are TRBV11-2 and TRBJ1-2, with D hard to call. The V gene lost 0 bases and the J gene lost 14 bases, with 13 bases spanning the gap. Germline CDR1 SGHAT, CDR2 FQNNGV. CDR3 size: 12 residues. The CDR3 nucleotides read TGTGCCAGCAGCTTAGATGTCACAGACAAAACCTTC. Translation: CASSLDVTDKTF.

This CDR3 reads CASSRTGGLLSGANVLTF. CDR3 coding DNA: TGTGCCAGCAGCCGGACCGGGGGGTTGCTTTCTGGGGCCAACGTCCTGACTTTC. The rearrangement links TRBV5-6 to TRBJ2-6; 7 nucleotides match TRBD2. CDR1 is SGHDT, CDR2 YYEEEE, per germline. The CDR3 runs 18 residues. The V and J ends lost 4 bases and 1 base, in that order; junction bases with no gene match: 11.

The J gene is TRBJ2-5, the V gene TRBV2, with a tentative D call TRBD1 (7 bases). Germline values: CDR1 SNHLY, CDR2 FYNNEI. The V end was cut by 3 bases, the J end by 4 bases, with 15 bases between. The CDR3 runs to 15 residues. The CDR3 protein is CASSEEGAVGETQYF. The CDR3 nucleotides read TGTGCCAGCAGTGAGGAGGGGGCCGTAGGAGAGACCCAGTACTTC.

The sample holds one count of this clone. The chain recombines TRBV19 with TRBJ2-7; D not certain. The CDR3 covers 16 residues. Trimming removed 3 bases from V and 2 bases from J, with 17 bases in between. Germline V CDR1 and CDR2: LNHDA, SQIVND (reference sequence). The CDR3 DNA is TGTGCCAGTAGTATTGATAAAGACTTTGGCACCTACGAGCAGTACTTC. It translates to CASSIDKDFGTYEQYF.

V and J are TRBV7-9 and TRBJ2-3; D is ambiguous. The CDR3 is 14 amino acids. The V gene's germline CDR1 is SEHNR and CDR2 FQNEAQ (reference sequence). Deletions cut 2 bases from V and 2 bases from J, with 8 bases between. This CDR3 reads CASSLLSLTDTQYF. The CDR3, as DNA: TGTGCCAGCAGCTTACTAAGCCTCACAGATACGCAGTATTTT.

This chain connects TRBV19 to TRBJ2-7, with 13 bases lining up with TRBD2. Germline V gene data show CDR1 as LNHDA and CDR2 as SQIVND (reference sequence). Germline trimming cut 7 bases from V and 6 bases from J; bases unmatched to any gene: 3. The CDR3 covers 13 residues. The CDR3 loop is CASTTSGRSEQYF. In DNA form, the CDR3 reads TGTGCCAGTACGACTAGCGGGAGGTCCGAGCAGTACTTC.

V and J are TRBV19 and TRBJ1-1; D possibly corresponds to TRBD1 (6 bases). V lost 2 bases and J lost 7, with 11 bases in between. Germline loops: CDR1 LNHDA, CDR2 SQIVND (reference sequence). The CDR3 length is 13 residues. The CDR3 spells CASSITRGIEAFF. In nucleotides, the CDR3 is TGTGCCAGTAGTATAACCAGGGGAATTGAAGCTTTCTTT.

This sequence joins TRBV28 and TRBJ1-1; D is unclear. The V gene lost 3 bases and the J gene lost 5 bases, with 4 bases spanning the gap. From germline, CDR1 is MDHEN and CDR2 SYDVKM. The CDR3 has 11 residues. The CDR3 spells CASSLTTEAFF. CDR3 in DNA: TGTGCCAGCAGTTTGACAACTGAAGCTTTCTTT.

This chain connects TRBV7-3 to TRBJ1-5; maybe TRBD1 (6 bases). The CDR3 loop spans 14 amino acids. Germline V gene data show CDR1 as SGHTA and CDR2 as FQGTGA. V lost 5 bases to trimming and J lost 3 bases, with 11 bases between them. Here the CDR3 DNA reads TGTGCCAGCAGCCTCACAGGGCTCAATCAGCCCCAGCATTTT. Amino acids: CASSLTGLNQPQHF.